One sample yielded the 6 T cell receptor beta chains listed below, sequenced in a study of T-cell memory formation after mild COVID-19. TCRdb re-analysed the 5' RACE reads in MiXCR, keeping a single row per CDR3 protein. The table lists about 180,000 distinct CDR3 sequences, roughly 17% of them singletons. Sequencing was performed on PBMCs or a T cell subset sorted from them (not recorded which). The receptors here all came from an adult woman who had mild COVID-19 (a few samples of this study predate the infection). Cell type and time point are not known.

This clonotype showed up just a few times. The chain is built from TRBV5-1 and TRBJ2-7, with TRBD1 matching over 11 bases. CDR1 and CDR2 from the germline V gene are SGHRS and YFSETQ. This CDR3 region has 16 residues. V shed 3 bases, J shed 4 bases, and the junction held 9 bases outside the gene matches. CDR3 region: CASSWKDRGQSYEQYF. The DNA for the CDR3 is TGCGCCAGCAGCTGGAAGGACAGGGGGCAGTCTTACGAGCAGTACTTC.

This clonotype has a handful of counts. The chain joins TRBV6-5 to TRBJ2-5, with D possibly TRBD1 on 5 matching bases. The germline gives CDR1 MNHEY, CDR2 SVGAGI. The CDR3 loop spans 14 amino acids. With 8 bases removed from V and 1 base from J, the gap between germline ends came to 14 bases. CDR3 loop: CASSSGSSQETQYF. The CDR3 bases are TGTGCCAGCTCCTCAGGGTCCTCCCAAGAGACCCAGTACTTC.

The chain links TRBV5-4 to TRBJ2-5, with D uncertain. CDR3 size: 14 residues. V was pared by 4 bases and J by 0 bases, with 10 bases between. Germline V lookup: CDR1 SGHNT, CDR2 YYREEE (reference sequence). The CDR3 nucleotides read TGTGCCAGCAGCAGAGAGTTAAACCAAGAGACCCAGTACTTC. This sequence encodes CASSRELNQETQYF.

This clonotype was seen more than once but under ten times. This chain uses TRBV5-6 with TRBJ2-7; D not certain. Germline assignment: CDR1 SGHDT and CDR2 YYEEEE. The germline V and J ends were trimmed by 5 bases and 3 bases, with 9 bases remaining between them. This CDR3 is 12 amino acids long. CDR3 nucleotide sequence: TGTGCCAGCAGTCCTTCAAACTACGAGCAGTACTTC. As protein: CASSPSNYEQYF.

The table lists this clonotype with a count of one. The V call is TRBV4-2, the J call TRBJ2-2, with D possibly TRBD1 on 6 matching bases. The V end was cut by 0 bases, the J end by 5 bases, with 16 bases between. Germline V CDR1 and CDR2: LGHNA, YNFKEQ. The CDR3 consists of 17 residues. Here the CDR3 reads CASSQDEKQGRTGELFF. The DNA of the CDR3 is TGTGCCAGCAGCCAAGATGAGAAACAGGGACGGACCGGGGAGCTGTTTTTT.

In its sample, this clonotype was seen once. CDR3 nucleotides: TGTGCCAGCAGCTTGACAGGGTCGGGGGAGACCCAGTACTTC. It codes for CASSLTGSGETQYF. The chain uses TRBV11-2 and TRBJ2-5; 7 bases align to TRBD1. Germline V gene data show CDR1 as SGHAT and CDR2 as FQNNGV. This CDR3 is 14 amino acids long. Trimming took 3 bases from V and 5 from J; bases not matched to a gene: 6.